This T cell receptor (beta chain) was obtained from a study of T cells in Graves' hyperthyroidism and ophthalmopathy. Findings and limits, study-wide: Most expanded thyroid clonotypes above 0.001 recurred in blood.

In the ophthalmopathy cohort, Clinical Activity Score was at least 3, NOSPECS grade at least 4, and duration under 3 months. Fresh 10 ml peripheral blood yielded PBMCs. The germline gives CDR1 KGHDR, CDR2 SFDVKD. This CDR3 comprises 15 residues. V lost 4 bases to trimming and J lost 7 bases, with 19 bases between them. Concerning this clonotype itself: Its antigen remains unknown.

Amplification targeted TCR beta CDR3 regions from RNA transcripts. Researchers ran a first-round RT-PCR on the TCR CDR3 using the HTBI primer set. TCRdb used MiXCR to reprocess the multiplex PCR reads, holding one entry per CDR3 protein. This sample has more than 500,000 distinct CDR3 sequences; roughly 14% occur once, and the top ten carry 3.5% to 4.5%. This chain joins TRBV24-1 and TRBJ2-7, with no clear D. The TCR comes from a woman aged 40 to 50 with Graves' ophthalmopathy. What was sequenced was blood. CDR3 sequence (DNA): TGTGCCACCAGTGAAGGAGACGGATACCCTGGGGAGCAGTACTTC. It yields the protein CATSEGDGYPGEQYF.